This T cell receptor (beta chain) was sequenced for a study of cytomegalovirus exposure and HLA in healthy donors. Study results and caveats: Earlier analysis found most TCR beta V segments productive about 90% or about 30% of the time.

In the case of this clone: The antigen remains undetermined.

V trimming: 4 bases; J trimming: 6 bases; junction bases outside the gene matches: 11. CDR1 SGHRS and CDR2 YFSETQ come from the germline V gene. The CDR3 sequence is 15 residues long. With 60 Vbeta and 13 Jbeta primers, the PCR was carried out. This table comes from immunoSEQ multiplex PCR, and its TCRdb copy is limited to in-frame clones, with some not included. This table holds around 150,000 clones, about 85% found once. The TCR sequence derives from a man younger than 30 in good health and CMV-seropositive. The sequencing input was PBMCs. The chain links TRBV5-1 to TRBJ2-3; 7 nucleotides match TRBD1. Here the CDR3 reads CASSLRDRVTDTQYF. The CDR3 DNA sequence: TGCGCCAGCAGCCTCCGGGACAGAGTCACCGATACGCAGTATTTT.